The 19 T cell receptor beta chains given below trace back to one sample, sequenced in a study of blood T cell repertoires in COVID-19. The table came from immunoSEQ multiplex PCR; TCRdb's copy has only in-frame clones and leaves some out. Here the sample spans a few hundred thousand clones, 85% to 90% being singletons. The sample consisted of PBMCs or T cells enriched from blood (not recorded which). The receptors shown here come from a man aged 40-49 years who had recovered from COVID-19.

This clone was recorded many times. CDR3 in DNA: TGTGCCAGCAGCCAAGTTGCGGAGACCCAGTACTTC. Translation gives CASSQVAETQYF. This chain connects TRBV4-2 to TRBJ2-5; D gene unclear. The V gene's germline CDR1 is LGHNA and CDR2 YNFKEQ. The V end lost 1 base, the J end lost 5 bases, and 5 bases lay between the germline ends. The CDR3 is 12 residues long.

The V and J genes are TRBV19 and TRBJ2-2; D perhaps matches TRBD2 (6 bases). Trimming removed 0 bases at V and 4 bases at J, with 6 bases between. Germline lookup yields CDR1 LNHDA and CDR2 SQIVND (reference sequence). This CDR3 contains 14 residues. The chain's CDR3 is CASSIDGGTGELFF. The CDR3 bases are TGTGCCAGTAGTATAGACGGGGGCACCGGGGAGCTGTTTTTT.

The V and J genes are TRBV6-1 and TRBJ2-7; no definite D call. V lost 2 bases to trimming and J lost 3 bases, with 5 bases between them. Germline V CDR1 and CDR2: MNHNS, SASEGT. CDR3 size: 12 residues. DNA of the CDR3: TGTGCCAGCAGTGAATTCGGCTACGAGCAGTACTTC. Translating it yields CASSEFGYEQYF.

The gene calls are TRBV2 and TRBJ1-5; D call uncertain. Germline V CDR1 and CDR2: SNHLY, FYNNEI. Trimming pared 0 bases from V and 5 bases from J, leaving 8 bases between. The CDR3 has 14 residues. The CDR3 reads CASSEAQVYQPQHF. DNA for the CDR3: TGTGCCAGCAGTGAAGCTCAGGTCTATCAGCCCCAGCATTTT.

The chain is built from TRBV5-6 and TRBJ1-2; tentatively, D is TRBD1 (5 bases). Germline lookup yields CDR1 SGHDT and CDR2 YYEEEE. The V end lost 3 bases, the J end lost 4 bases, and 16 bases lay between the germline ends. The CDR3 has 15 residues. CDR3 sequence reads: CASSSETVRGYGYTF. The CDR3 DNA is TGTGCCAGCAGCTCCGAGACAGTTAGGGGCTATGGCTACACCTTC.

The J gene is TRBJ1-4, the V gene TRBV2, with 8 nucleotides matching TRBD1. Germline loops: CDR1 SNHLY, CDR2 FYNNEI. The CDR3 covers 17 residues. The V gene end was trimmed by 6 bases and the J gene end by 2 bases; junction bases not matched to a gene: 11. The CDR3 DNA reads as TGTGCCAGCAGAAAACAGGGGGTAGGGGTGACTAATGAAAAACTGTTTTTT. Protein: CASRKQGVGVTNEKLFF. Based on the CDR3 plus reference TRBV2 and TRBJ1-4, the full variable domain is EPEVTQTPSHQVTQMGQEVILRCVPISNHLYFYWYRQILGQKVEFLVSFYNNEISEKSEIFDDQFSVERPDGSNFTLKIRSTKLEDSAMYFCASRKQGVGVTNEKLFFGSGTQLSVL.

The gene calls are TRBV19 and TRBJ2-1; 7 bases are shared with TRBD2. This CDR3 has 14 amino acids. Germline assignment: CDR1 LNHDA and CDR2 SQIVND (reference sequence). Unmatched junction bases numbered 10, after V lost 6 bases and J lost 8 bases. The CDR3 sequence is CASSPFAGRDEQFF. CDR3 nucleotides: TGTGCCAGTAGCCCCTTCGCGGGGAGGGATGAGCAGTTCTTC.

The chain is built from TRBV18 and TRBJ2-7, with D maybe TRBD2 (6 bases). Trimming pared 7 bases from V and 5 bases from J, leaving 15 bases between. The CDR3 totals 13 residues. The V gene's germline CDR1 is KGHSH and CDR2 LQKENI. The CDR3 DNA reads as TGTGCCAGCTTCAGGGAGGAGGCTCACGAGCAGTACTTC. This codes for CASFREEAHEQYF.

The V and J genes are TRBV27 and TRBJ1-1; 11 positions match TRBD1. Germline-derived CDR1 and CDR2 are MNHEY and SMNVEV (reference sequence). This CDR3 is built from 16 residues. The junction had 10 bases not matched to a gene; V was cut back by 5 bases and J by 5 bases. CDR3 bases: TGTGCCAGCAGTGATCGGGGGACAGGGGGATGGACTGAAGCTTTCTTT. Translation: CASSDRGTGGWTEAFF.

This clone was detected only once. The chain uses TRBV6-2 or TRBV6-3 and TRBJ2-7; 7 positions match TRBD1. The CDR3 is 14 amino acids. V was pared by 6 bases and J by 4 bases, with 9 bases of the junction left unmatched. Germline assignment: CDR1 MNHEY and CDR2 SVGEGT. The CDR3 is CASSATGAGYEQYF. DNA for the CDR3: TGTGCCAGCAGCGCCACAGGGGCAGGTTACGAGCAGTACTTC.

This chain connects TRBV11-3 to TRBJ2-5; D gene uncertain. With 1 base removed from V and 4 bases from J, the gap between germline ends came to 13 bases. The CDR3 extends over 15 amino acids. Germline CDR1 is SGHNT and CDR2 is YENEEA. The CDR3 DNA sequence: TGTGCCAGCAGCTTAGGTGGCATTCTAGGAGAGACCCAGTACTTC. Translated, it gives CASSLGGILGETQYF. The variable domain in full, completed from reference TRBV11-3 and TRBJ2-5, reads EAGVVQSPRYKIIEKKQPVAFWCNPISGHNTLYWYLQNLGQGPELLIRYENEEAVDDSQLPKDRFSAERLKGVDSTLKIQPAELGDSAVYLCASSLGGILGETQYFGPGTRLLVL.

The V and J genes are TRBV19 and TRBJ1-3; a possible D gene is TRBD1 (6 bases). CDR1 is LNHDA, CDR2 SQIVND, per germline (reference sequence). This CDR3 contains 14 residues. Trimming took 10 bases from V and 5 from J, leaving 18 bases between them. The CDR3 region has the DNA TGTGCCACCACACCAGGGGCAGTACGAAACACCATATATTTT. It yields the protein CATTPGAVRNTIYF.

V gene TRBV6-9 combines with J gene TRBJ1-3; tentatively, D is TRBD1 (5 bases). The V gene lost 2 bases and the J gene lost 1 base, with 18 bases spanning the gap. The CDR3 extends over 18 amino acids. CDR1 and CDR2 from the germline V gene are MNHGY and SVAAGI. CDR3 sequence (DNA): TGTGCCAGCAGTTATAGGGTCCGGGGGGTCCTATCTGGAAACACCATATATTTT. Its protein is CASSYRVRGVLSGNTIYF.

V gene TRBV2 combines with J gene TRBJ2-7; 10 bases are a match to TRBD2. V trimming: 6 bases; J trimming: 0 bases; junction bases outside the gene matches: 5. Looked up from germline, CDR1 is SNHLY and CDR2 is FYNNEI. The CDR3 totals 15 residues. The CDR3 region has the DNA TGTGCCAGCAGGTTAGCGGGAGGCCCCTCCTACGAGCAGTACTTC. Amino acids: CASRLAGGPSYEQYF.

The chain has TRBV6-1 and TRBJ1-5; D may be TRBD1 (6 bases). Trimming took 0 bases from V and 7 from J, leaving 19 bases between them. This CDR3 is built from 17 residues. Per germline, CDR1 MNHNS and CDR2 SASEGT. CDR3 loop: CASSEAVYRVREQPQHF. CDR3 in DNA: TGTGCCAGCAGTGAAGCGGTATACAGGGTGAGGGAACAGCCCCAGCATTTT.

The V gene is TRBV5-1, the J gene TRBJ2-1, with TRBD1 matching 9 bases. This CDR3 is built from 14 residues. The V gene end was trimmed by 4 bases and the J gene end by 9 bases; junction bases not matched to a gene: 8. Per germline, CDR1 SGHRS and CDR2 YFSETQ. For the CDR3, the DNA is TGCGCCAGCAGCCGTTTTACAGGGGGCTTTGAGCAGTTCTTC. Translating gives CASSRFTGGFEQFF.

The chain couples TRBV27 to TRBJ2-2; D perhaps matches TRBD2 (5 bases). V dropped 3 bases and J dropped 3 bases, with 11 bases sitting between them. CDR1 is MNHEY, CDR2 SMNVEV, per germline (reference sequence). The CDR3 runs to 15 residues. In DNA form, the CDR3 reads TGTGCCAGCAGTTTCTTCCCGCGGGACACCGGGGAGCTGTTTTTT. The encoded protein is CASSFFPRDTGELFF.

CDR3 bases: TGCGCCAGCAGCCAAGTGGCGATAGCGGGGGGCCAGACTGAATCCTACAATGAGCAGTTCTTC. This sequence encodes CASSQVAIAGGQTESYNEQFF. This chain links TRBV4-3 with TRBJ2-1, with 10 bases identical to TRBD2. The V and J ends lost 1 base and 1 base, in that order; junction bases with no gene match: 16. The CDR3 length is 21 residues. Germline lookup yields CDR1 LGHNA and CDR2 YSLEER.

The V call is TRBV2, the J call TRBJ2-1; possibly TRBD2 for D (6 bases). The CDR3 totals 17 residues. CDR1 SNHLY and CDR2 FYNNEI come from the germline V gene. V was clipped by 2 bases and J by 2 bases, with 16 bases between them. The CDR3 loop reads CASSERARDSTYNEQFF. CDR3 DNA: TGTGCCAGCAGTGAAAGGGCCCGGGACTCAACCTACAATGAGCAGTTCTTC.